This T cell receptor beta chain was identified in a study of cytomegalovirus exposure and HLA in healthy donors. Findings of the study overall: Many donors shared some public TCRs, even though most TCR sequences were rare. The TCR clusters that emerged in the first cohort tended, a later analysis found, to co-occur in the roughly 110 validation repertoires.

With respect to this clone: The antigen is undetermined.

TCRdb keeps only in-frame clones here, not all; method: immunoSEQ multiplex PCR. The repertoire holds 200,000 to 250,000 clones, with around nine tenths as singletons. The sample consisted of PBMCs. The TCR originated in a man between 18 and 35 years old in good health and CMV-seronegative.

The DNA of the CDR3 is TGTGCCAGCAGCGTACTAGCGGGGGGGCTAAGTGAGCAGTTCTTC. The encoded protein is CASSVLAGGLSEQFF. This rearrangement joins TRBV5-6 to TRBJ2-1, with TRBD2 matching 13 bases. Per germline, CDR1 SGHDT and CDR2 YYEEEE. V lost 4 bases to trimming and J lost 9 bases; unmatched junction nucleotides: 7. This CDR3 spans 15 amino acids.